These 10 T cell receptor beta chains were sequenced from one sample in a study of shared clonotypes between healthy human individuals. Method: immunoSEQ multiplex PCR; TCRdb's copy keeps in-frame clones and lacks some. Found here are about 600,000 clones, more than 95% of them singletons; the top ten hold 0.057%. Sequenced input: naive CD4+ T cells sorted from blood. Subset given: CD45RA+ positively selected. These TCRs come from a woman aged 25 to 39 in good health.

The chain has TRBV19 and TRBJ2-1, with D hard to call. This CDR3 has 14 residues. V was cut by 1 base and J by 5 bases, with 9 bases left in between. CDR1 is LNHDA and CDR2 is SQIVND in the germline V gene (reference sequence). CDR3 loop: CASSIVPGDNEQFF. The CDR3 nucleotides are TGTGCCAGTAGTATAGTACCGGGTGACAATGAGCAGTTCTTC.

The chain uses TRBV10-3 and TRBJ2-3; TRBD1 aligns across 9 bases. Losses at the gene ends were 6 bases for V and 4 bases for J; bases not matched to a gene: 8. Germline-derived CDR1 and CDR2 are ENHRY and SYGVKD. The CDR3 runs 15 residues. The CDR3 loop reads CAISADRGTADTQYF. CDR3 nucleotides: TGTGCCATCAGCGCGGACAGGGGTACGGCAGATACGCAGTATTTT.

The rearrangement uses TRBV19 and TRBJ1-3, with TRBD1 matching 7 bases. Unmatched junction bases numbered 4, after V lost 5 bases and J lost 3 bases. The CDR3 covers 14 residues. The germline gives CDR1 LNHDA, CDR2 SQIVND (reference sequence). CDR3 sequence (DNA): TGTGCCAGTAGTCGGACAGGTGGTGGAAACACCATATATTTT. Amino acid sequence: CASSRTGGGNTIYF.

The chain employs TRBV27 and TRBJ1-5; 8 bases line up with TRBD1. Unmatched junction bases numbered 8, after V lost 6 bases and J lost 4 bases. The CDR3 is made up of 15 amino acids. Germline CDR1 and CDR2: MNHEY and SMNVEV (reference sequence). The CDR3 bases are TGTGCCAGCAGACTAACAGGGGGACGGAATCAGCCCCAGCATTTT. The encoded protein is CASRLTGGRNQPQHF.

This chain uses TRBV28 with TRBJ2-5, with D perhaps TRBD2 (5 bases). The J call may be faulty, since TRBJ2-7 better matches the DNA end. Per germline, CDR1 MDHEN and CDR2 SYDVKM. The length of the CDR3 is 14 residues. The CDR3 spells CASSLGRVVYEQYF. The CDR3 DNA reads TGTGCCAGCAGTTTGGGGAGAGTAGTTTACGAGCAGTACTTC.

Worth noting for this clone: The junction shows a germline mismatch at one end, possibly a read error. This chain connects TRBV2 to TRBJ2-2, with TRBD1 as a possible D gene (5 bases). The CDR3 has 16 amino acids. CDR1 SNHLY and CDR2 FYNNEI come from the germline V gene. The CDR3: CATSAPRQPNTGELFF. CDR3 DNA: TGTGCCACCAGTGCCCCCCGACAGCCGAACACCGGGGAGCTGTTTTTT.

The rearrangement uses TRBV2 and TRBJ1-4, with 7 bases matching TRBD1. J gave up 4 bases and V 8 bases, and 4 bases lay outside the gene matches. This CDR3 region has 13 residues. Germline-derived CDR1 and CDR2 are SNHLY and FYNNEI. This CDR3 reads CASHRDSNEKLFF. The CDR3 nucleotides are TGTGCCAGCCACCGGGACAGTAATGAAAAACTGTTTTTT.

The CDR3, as DNA: TGTGCCAGCGGAGGACAACCGAAAGAGACCCAGTACTTC. It is translated as CASGGQPKETQYF. V gene TRBV28 combines with J gene TRBJ2-5; D is possibly TRBD1 or TRBD2 (5 bases each). The CDR3 runs to 13 residues. The V end was cut by 8 bases, the J end by 3 bases, with 13 bases between. Germline lookup yields CDR1 MDHEN and CDR2 SYDVKM.

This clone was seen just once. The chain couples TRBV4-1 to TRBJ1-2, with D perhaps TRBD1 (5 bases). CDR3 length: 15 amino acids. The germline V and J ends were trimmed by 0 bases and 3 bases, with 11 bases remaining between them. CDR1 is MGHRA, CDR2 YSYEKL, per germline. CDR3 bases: TGCGCCAGCAGCCAAGATCCGGGACTGCACTATGGCTACACCTTC. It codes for CASSQDPGLHYGYTF.

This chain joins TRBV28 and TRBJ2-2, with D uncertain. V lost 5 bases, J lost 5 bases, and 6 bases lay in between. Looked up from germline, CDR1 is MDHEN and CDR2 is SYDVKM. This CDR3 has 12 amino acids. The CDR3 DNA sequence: TGTGCCAGCAGTAACCCTACCGGGGAGCTGTTTTTT. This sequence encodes CASSNPTGELFF.